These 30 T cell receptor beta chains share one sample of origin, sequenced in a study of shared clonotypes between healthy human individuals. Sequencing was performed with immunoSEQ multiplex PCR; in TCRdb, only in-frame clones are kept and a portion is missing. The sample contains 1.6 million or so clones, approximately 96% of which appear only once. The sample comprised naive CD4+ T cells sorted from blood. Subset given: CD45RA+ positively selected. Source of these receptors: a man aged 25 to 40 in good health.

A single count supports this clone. The CDR3 protein is CASSQGTSLYEQYF. The CDR3 nucleotides read TGTGCCAGCAGCCAAGGCACTAGCCTCTACGAGCAGTACTTC. The gene calls are TRBV7-6 and TRBJ2-7; weak D call: TRBD2 (6 bases). The CDR3 spans 14 residues. Trimming removed 5 bases from V and 3 bases from J, with 14 bases in between. Germline V gives CDR1 SGHVS, CDR2 FNYEAQ. Full variable domain (rest looked up from reference TRBV7-6 and TRBJ2-7): GAGVSQSPRYKVTKRGQDVALRCDPISGHVSLYWYRQALGQGPEFLTYFNYEAQQDKSGLPNDRFSAERPEGSISTLTIQRTEQRDSAMYRCASSQGTSLYEQYFGPGTRLTVT.

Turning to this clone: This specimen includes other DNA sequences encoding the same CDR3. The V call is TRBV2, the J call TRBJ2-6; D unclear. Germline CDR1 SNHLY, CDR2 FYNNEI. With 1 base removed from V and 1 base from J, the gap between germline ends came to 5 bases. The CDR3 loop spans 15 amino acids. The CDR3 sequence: CASSEGGSGANVLTF. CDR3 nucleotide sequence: TGTGCCAGCAGTGAAGGAGGTTCTGGGGCCAACGTCCTGACTTTC.

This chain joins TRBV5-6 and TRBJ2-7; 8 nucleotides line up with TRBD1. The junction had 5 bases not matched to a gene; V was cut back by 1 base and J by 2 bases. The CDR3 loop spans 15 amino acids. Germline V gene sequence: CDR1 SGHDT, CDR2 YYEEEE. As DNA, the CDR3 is TGTGCCAGCAGCTTGATGGCACAGGGGGCCTACGAGCAGTACTTC. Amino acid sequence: CASSLMAQGAYEQYF.

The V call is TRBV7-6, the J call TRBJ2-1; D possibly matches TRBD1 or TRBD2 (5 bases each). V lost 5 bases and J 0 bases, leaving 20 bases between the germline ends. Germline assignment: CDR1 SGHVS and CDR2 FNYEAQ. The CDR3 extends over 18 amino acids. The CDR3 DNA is TGTGCCAGCAGCCCCGCGAGAGGGGAAGAGGTCTCCTACAATGAGCAGTTCTTC. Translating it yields CASSPARGEEVSYNEQFF.

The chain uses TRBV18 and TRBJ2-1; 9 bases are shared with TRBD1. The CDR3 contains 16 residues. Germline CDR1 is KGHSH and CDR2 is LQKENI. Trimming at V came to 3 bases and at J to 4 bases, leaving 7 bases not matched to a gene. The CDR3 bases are TGTGCCAGCTCACCCCGACAGGGGGAAGGTTACAATGAGCAGTTCTTC. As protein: CASSPRQGEGYNEQFF.

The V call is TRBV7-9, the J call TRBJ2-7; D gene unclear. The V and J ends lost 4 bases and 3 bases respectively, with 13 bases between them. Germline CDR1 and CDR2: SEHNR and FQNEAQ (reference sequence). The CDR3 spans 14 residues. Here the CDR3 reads CASSSTTSFYEQYF. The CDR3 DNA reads TGTGCCAGCAGCTCCACCACCTCTTTCTACGAGCAGTACTTC.

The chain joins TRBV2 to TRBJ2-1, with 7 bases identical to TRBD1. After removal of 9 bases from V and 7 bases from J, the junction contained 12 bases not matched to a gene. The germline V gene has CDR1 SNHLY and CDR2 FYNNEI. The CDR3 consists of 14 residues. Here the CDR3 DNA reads TGTGCCAGTTCAGGGCTTAGGGGGCCTAATGAGCAGTTCTTC. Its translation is CASSGLRGPNEQFF.

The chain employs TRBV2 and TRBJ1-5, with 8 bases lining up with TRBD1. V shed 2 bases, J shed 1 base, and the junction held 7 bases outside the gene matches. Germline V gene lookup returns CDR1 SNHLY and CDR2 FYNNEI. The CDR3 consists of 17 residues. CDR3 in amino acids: CASSERRQGRSNQPQHF. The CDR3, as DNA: TGTGCCAGCAGTGAACGCCGACAGGGGAGGAGCAATCAGCCCCAGCATTTT.

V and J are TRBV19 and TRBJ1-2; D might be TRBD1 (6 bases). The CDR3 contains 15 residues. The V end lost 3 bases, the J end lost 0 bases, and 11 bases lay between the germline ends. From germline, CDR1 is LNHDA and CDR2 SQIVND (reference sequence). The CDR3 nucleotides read TGTGCCAGTAGTATGCAGGGGAAGTCTAACTATGGCTACACCTTC. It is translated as CASSMQGKSNYGYTF.

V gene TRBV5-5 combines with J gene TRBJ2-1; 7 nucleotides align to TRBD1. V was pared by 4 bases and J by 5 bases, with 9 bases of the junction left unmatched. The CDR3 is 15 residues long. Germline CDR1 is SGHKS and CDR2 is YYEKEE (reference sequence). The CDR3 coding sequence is TGTGCCAGCAGCCTAAATCCGGGACAGAACAATGAGCAGTTCTTC. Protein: CASSLNPGQNNEQFF.

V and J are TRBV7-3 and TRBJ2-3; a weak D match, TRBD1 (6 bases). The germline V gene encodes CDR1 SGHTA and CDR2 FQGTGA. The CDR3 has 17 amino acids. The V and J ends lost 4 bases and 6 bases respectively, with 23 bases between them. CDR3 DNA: TGTGCCAGCAGCTCACCGGGTTCACACAGGGAAGTTGATACGCAGTATTTT. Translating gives CASSSPGSHREVDTQYF.

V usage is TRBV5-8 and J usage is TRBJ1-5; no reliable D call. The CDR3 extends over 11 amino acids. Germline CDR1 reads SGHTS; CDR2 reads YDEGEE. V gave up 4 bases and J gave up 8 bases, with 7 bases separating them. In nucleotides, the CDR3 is TGTGCCAGCAGCGCCTTAGAGCCCCAGCATTTT. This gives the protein CASSALEPQHF.

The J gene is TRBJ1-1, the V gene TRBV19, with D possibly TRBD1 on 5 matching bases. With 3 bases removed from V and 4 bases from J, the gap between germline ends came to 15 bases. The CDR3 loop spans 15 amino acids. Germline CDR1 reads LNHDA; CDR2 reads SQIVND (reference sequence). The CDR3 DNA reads TGTGCCAGTAGTATGGGCGGGGTTAGGGGCACTGAAGCTTTCTTT. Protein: CASSMGGVRGTEAFF. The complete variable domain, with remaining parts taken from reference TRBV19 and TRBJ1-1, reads DGGITQSPKYLFRKEGQNVTLSCEQNLNHDAMYWYRQDPGQGLRLIYYSQIVNDFQKGDIAEGYSVSREKKESFPLTVTSAQKNPTAFYLCASSMGGVRGTEAFFGQGTRLTVV.

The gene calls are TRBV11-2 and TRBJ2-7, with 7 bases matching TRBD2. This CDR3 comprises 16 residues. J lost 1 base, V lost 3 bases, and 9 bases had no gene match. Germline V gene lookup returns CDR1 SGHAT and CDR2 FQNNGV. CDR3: CASSLSQTSRSYEQYF. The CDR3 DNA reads TGTGCCAGCAGCTTGTCCCAGACTAGCAGGTCCTACGAGCAGTACTTC.

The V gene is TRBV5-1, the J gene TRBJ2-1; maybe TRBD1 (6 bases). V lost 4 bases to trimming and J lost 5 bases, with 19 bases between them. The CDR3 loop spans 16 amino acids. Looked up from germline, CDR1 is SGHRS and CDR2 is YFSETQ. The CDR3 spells CASSVPSGTMNNEQFF. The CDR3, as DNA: TGCGCCAGCAGCGTACCTTCCGGGACAATGAACAATGAGCAGTTCTTC.

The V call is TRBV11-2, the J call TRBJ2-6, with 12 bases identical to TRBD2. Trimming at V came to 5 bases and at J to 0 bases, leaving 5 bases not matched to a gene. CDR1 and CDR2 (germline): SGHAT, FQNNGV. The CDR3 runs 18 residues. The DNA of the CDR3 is TGTGCCAGCAGCGACCGACTAGCGGGGGCCTCTGGGGCCAACGTCCTGACTTTC. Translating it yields CASSDRLAGASGANVLTF. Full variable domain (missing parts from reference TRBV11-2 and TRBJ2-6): EAGVAQSPRYKIIEKRQSVAFWCNPISGHATLYWYQQILGQGPKLLIQFQNNGVVDDSQLPKDRFSAERLKGVDSTLKIQPAKLEDSAVYLCASSDRLAGASGANVLTFGAGSRLTVL.

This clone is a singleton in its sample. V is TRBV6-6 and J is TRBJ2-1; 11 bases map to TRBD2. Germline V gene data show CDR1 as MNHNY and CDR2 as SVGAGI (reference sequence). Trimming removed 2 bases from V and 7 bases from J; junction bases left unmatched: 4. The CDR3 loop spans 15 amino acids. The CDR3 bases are TGTGCCAGCAGTTACCGACTAGCGGGGATAAATGAGCAGTTCTTC. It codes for CASSYRLAGINEQFF.

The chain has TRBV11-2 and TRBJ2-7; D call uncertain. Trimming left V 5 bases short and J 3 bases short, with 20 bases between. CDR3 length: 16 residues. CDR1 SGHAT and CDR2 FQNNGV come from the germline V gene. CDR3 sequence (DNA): TGTGCCAGCAGCCCGTTCTCCGGAGCCGTGCGCTACGAGCAGTACTTC. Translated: CASSPFSGAVRYEQYF. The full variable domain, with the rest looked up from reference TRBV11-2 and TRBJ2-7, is EAGVAQSPRYKIIEKRQSVAFWCNPISGHATLYWYQQILGQGPKLLIQFQNNGVVDDSQLPKDRFSAERLKGVDSTLKIQPAKLEDSAVYLCASSPFSGAVRYEQYFGPGTRLTVT.

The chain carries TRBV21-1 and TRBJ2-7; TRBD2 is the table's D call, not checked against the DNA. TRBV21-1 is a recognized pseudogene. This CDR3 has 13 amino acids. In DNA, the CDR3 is TGTGCCACGGGGACTAGCCCACGATACGAGCAGTACTTC. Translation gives CATGTSPRYEQYF.

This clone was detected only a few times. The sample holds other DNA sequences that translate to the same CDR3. This chain's CDR3 is CASSYSRGRDTQYF. The CDR3, as DNA: TGTGCCAGCAGTTACTCGAGGGGTCGGGATACGCAGTATTTT. The chain recombines TRBV6-5 with TRBJ2-3; D could derive from TRBD1 or TRBD2 (5 bases each). CDR1 MNHEY and CDR2 SVGAGI come from the germline V gene. Trimming removed 0 bases at V and 6 bases at J, with 10 bases between. This CDR3 has 14 residues.

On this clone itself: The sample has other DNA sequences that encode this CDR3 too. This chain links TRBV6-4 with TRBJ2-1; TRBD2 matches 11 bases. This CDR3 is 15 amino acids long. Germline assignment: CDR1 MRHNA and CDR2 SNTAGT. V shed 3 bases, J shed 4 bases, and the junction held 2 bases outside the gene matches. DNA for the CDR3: TGTGCCAGCAGTGAACTAGCGGGAGTGTACAATGAGCAGTTCTTC. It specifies CASSELAGVYNEQFF.

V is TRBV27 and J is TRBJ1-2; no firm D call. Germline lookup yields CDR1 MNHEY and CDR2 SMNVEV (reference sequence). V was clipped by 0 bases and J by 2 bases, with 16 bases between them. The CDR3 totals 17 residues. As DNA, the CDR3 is TGTGCCAGCAGTTTATCGATAACGGGAGGCAGGAACTATGGCTACACCTTC. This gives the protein CASSLSITGGRNYGYTF.

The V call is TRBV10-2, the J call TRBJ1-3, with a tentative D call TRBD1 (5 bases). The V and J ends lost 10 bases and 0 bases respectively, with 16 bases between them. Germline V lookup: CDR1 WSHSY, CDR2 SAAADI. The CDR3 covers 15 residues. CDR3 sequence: CATKPTEHSGNTIYF. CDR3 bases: TGCGCCACCAAACCGACAGAACACTCTGGAAACACCATATATTTT.

DNA of the CDR3: TGTGCCAGCAGTTTTCGCAGGTTGAACACTGAAGCTTTCTTT. Translated, it gives CASSFRRLNTEAFF. The gene calls are TRBV27 and TRBJ1-1; D unclear. The V end lost 3 bases, the J end lost 0 bases, and 8 bases lay between the germline ends. Germline V gene data show CDR1 as MNHEY and CDR2 as SMNVEV (reference sequence). CDR3 length: 14 residues.

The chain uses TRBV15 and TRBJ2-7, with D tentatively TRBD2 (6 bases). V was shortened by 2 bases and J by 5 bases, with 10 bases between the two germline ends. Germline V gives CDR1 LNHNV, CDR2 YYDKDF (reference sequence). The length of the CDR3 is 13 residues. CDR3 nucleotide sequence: TGTGCCACCAGCAGACGGGAGCGGCACGAGCAGTACTTC. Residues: CATSRRERHEQYF.

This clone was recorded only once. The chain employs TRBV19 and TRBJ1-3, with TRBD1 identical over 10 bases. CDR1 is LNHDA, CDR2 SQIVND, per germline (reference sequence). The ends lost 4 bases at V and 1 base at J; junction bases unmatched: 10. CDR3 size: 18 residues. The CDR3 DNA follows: TGTGCCAGTAGTAAAGGGACAGGGGCCCTGCCTTCTGGAAACACCATATATTTT. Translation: CASSKGTGALPSGNTIYF.

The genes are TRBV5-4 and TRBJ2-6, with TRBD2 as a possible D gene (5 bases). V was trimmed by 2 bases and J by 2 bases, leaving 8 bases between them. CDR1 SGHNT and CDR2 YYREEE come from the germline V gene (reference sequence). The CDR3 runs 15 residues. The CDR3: CASSFEGPGANVLTF. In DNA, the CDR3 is TGTGCCAGCAGCTTTGAGGGCCCTGGGGCCAACGTCCTGACTTTC. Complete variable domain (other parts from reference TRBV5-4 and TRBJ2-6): ETGVTQSPTHLIKTRGQQVTLRCSSQSGHNTVSWYQQALGQGPQFIFQYYREEENGRGNFPPRFSGLQFPNYSSELNVNALELDDSALYLCASSFEGPGANVLTFGAGSRLTVL.

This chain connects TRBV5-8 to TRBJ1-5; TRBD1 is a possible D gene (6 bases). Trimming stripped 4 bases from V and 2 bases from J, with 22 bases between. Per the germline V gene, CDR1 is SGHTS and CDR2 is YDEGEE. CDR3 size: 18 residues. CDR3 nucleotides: TGTGCCAGCAGCCCCCCTGTAGAAGTAAGACAGGGCAATCAGCCCCAGCATTTT. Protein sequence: CASSPPVEVRQGNQPQHF.

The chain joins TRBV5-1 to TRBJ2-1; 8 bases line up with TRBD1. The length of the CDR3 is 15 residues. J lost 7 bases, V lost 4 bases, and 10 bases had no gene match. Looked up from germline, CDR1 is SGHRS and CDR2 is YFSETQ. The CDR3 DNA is TGCGCCAGCAGCACCCCGGGACAGGTACGAAATGAGCAGTTCTTC. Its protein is CASSTPGQVRNEQFF.

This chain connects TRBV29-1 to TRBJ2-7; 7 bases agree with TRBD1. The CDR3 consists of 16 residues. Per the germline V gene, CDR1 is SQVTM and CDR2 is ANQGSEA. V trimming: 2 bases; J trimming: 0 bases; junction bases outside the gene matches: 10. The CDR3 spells CSVETSARDSSYEQYF. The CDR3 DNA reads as TGCAGCGTTGAAACTTCCGCGAGGGACAGCTCCTACGAGCAGTACTTC.